There are a few counts of the clone carrying this T cell receptor beta chain. Its antigen is still unknown. Unique molecular identifiers were used to barcode this TCRbeta library. Via MiXCR, TCRdb re-called the PCR reads, giving one row per CDR3 protein. The sample includes some 460,000 distinct CDR3 sequences, under 20% of them seen just once. The CDR3 extends over 16 amino acids. Germline CDR1 and CDR2: DFQATT and SNEGSKA (reference sequence). J gave up 1 base and V 2 bases, and 11 bases lay outside the gene matches. This sample was included in a study of T-cell reconstitution after alpha-beta-depleted transplantation in children. Notes on the study in general: Elevated TCRbeta diversity at day 60 was traced, in some patients, to surviving recipient T cells and thymic progenitors. By one year post-transplant, T-cell counts and diversity largely arose from T cells that were newly produced. The origin of alpha-beta T cells about two months after transplant was reportedly several hundred expanded graft clones.

The sequence was obtained from a boy in the first two years of life who had a stem cell transplant for Wiskott-Aldrich syndrome, so the T cells may come from the graft donor. The source was PBMCs, mostly from graft donor cells, collected 360 days after TCRalphabeta/CD19-depleted stem cell transplant. J is TRBJ2-7 and V is TRBV20-1, with 7 bases identical to TRBD2. CDR3 DNA: TGCAGTGCTAGACAGCCTGGGCGGGGGTCGTCCTACGAGCAGTACTTC. Translated, it gives CSARQPGRGSSYEQYF.